This entry lists 29 T cell receptor beta chains sequenced from one sample in a study of OX40 agonist ivuxolimab in advanced cancers. Profiling relied on immunoSEQ multiplex PCR, and the TCRdb table lists in-frame clones only, not all of them. Of tens of thousands of clones listed, approximately 90% are singletons. Sequencing used CD4+ or CD8+ T cells sorted from blood, obtained in a trial of the OX40 agonist ivuxolimab. All receptors come from an adult with an advanced solid tumor such as melanoma, head and neck, liver or kidney cancer.

The rearrangement joins TRBV19 to TRBJ2-1, with D hard to call. The length of the CDR3 is 14 residues. V was trimmed by 1 base and J by 9 bases, leaving 13 bases between them. Germline V CDR1 and CDR2: LNHDA, SQIVND (reference sequence). This CDR3 is CASSIGLRPGEQFF. CDR3 bases: TGTGCCAGTAGTATAGGGCTAAGGCCCGGTGAGCAGTTCTTC.

J is TRBJ2-2 and V is TRBV7-2; 10 positions match TRBD2. The CDR3 runs to 15 residues. V dropped 3 bases and J dropped 6; count of bases not matched to a gene: 4. From germline, CDR1 is SGHTA and CDR2 FQGNSA. DNA for the CDR3: TGTGCCAGCAGCTTTATAGCGGGAGGAGCCGGGGAGCTGTTTTTT. Translating gives CASSFIAGGAGELFF. Full variable domain (outside the CDR3, taken from reference TRBV7-2 and TRBJ2-2): GAGVSQSPSNKVTEKGKDVELRCDPISGHTALYWYRQSLGQGLEFLIYFQGNSAPDKSGLPSDRFSAERTGGSVSTLTIQRTQQEDSAVYLCASSFIAGGAGELFFGEGSRLTVL.

The chain combines TRBV7-2 with TRBJ2-5, with D unresolved. The CDR3 spans 14 residues. Trimming took 6 bases from V and 0 from J, leaving 11 bases between them. Per germline, CDR1 SGHTA and CDR2 FQGNSA. The CDR3 region is CASRPGVDQETQYF. The CDR3 DNA is TGTGCCAGCAGGCCCGGAGTCGACCAAGAGACCCAGTACTTC.

The chain links TRBV21-1 to TRBJ1-1. TRBV21-1 is a pseudogene. This CDR3 is 19 amino acids long. The CDR3 nucleotides are TGTGCCAGCAGCGCATGGTCGGGGGGGCCTCTTTTTATGAACACTGAAGCTTTCTTT. Its protein is CASSAWSGGPLFMNTEAFF.

This clone was detected only once. The chain employs TRBV5-5 and TRBJ1-3; no clear D gene. Germline V gene sequence: CDR1 SGHKS, CDR2 YYEKEE (reference sequence). The CDR3 runs 15 residues. Trimming stripped 3 bases from V and 8 bases from J, with 18 bases between. In nucleotides, the CDR3 is TGTGCCAGCAGCTCACGACTGCCGGGAGCCGACACCATATATTTT. Its protein product is CASSSRLPGADTIYF.

This rearrangement joins TRBV12-2 to TRBJ2-7; the table's D call of TRBD2 was not tested on the DNA. TRBV12-2 constitutes a pseudogene. This CDR3 is 16 amino acids long. CDR3 loop: CASRPLSQREAYEQYF. CDR3 sequence (DNA): TGTGCAAGTCGACCCCTCTCGCAGCGGGAGGCCTACGAGCAGTACTTC.

This clone was detected only once. The rearrangement joins TRBV5-6 to TRBJ1-1; 9 nucleotides match TRBD1. Per germline, CDR1 SGHDT and CDR2 YYEEEE. V dropped 0 bases and J dropped 3; count of bases not matched to a gene: 0. CDR3 length: 14 amino acids. CDR3 DNA sequence: TGTGCCAGCAGCTTGGGGGACAGGGACACTGAAGCTTTCTTT. This encodes CASSLGDRDTEAFF.

This clone was detected only once. The chain recombines TRBV7-2 with TRBJ2-3; no definite D call. The CDR3 length is 12 residues. The germline CDR1 and CDR2 sequences are SGHTA and FQGNSA. Trimming stripped 6 bases from V and 6 bases from J, with 10 bases between. Written as DNA, the CDR3 is TGTGCCAGCAGAAACCCGGGCGATACGCAGTATTTT. Protein: CASRNPGDTQYF.

The rearrangement links TRBV2 to TRBJ1-2, with D unclear. Germline lookup yields CDR1 SNHLY and CDR2 FYNNEI. The V and J ends lost 6 bases and 3 bases respectively, with 11 bases between them. The CDR3 contains 13 residues. The CDR3 bases are TGTGCCAGCAGGCCCGACGGTGACTATGGCTACACCTTC. Translated, it gives CASRPDGDYGYTF.

The chain has TRBV7-2 and TRBJ2-3; no reliable D call. The CDR3 contains 13 residues. In germline, CDR1 is SGHTA, CDR2 FQGNSA. V lost 8 bases and J lost 0, with 9 bases in between. The CDR3 protein is CASGRASTDTQYF. The CDR3 DNA follows: TGTGCCAGCGGTAGAGCTAGCACAGATACGCAGTATTTT. Filled out from reference TRBV7-2 and TRBJ2-3, the complete variable domain reads GAGVSQSPSNKVTEKGKDVELRCDPISGHTALYWYRQSLGQGLEFLIYFQGNSAPDKSGLPSDRFSAERTGGSVSTLTIQRTQQEDSAVYLCASGRASTDTQYFGPGTRLTVL.

The rearrangement joins TRBV5-6 to TRBJ2-7, with D tentatively TRBD1 (5 bases). CDR3 length: 16 amino acids. Germline CDR1 reads SGHDT; CDR2 reads YYEEEE. V lost 3 bases and J 0 bases, leaving 16 bases between the germline ends. The CDR3 sequence: CASSSLGASFSYEQYF. CDR3 in DNA: TGTGCCAGCAGCTCGTTAGGGGCAAGCTTCTCCTACGAGCAGTACTTC.

The gene calls are TRBV6-5 and TRBJ1-1; D not resolved. Trimming removed 8 bases at V and 0 bases at J, with 16 bases between. This CDR3 spans 15 amino acids. Germline CDR1 and CDR2: MNHEY and SVGAGI. The CDR3 coding sequence is TGTGCCAGCCTCCCTGCCGCGACGGTGAACACTGAAGCTTTCTTT. Its translation is CASLPAATVNTEAFF.

The J gene is TRBJ2-1, the V gene TRBV23-1, with 13 bases lining up with TRBD2. TRBV23-1 is flagged as an ORF with uncertain function. Trimming removed 3 bases from V and 7 bases from J; junction bases left unmatched: 9. The CDR3 is made up of 17 amino acids. CDR3 residues: CASSQVTSGRAWNEQFF. The CDR3 DNA sequence: TGCGCCAGCAGTCAGGTCACTAGCGGGAGGGCCTGGAATGAGCAGTTCTTC.

DNA of the CDR3: TGCGCCAGCAGCTTGTCGGCAGGGGCCAGCTCCTACGAGCAGTACTTC. Encoded protein: CASSLSAGASSYEQYF. This chain uses TRBV5-1 with TRBJ2-7; a possible D gene is TRBD1 (6 bases). V was clipped by 1 base and J by 0 bases, with 14 bases between them. CDR1 and CDR2 from the germline V gene are SGHRS and YFSETQ. The CDR3 is 16 amino acids.

The chain employs TRBV19 and TRBJ2-5; 13 nucleotides align to TRBD2. The CDR3 is 16 amino acids. After removal of 4 bases from V and 3 bases from J, the junction contained 5 bases not matched to a gene. Germline CDR1 is LNHDA and CDR2 is SQIVND (reference sequence). CDR3 coding DNA: TGTGCCAGTAGTACCCGCGGGACTAGCGGGAAAGAGACCCAGTACTTC. Translation: CASSTRGTSGKETQYF.

This chain's CDR3 is CASSYDSHYGYTF. In DNA form, the CDR3 reads TGTGCCAGCAGTTACGACAGCCACTATGGCTACACCTTC. The chain joins TRBV6-5 to TRBJ1-2; D is possibly TRBD1 (5 bases). Trimming stripped 2 bases from V and 3 bases from J, with 7 bases between. Germline values: CDR1 MNHEY, CDR2 SVGAGI. This CDR3 is 13 amino acids long.

The chain uses TRBV7-6 and TRBJ2-7; D is unclear. The CDR3 runs 13 residues. Germline CDR1 is SGHVS and CDR2 is FNYEAQ. The germline V and J ends were trimmed by 5 bases and 3 bases, with 11 bases remaining between them. The CDR3 is CASSIGNYYEQYF. The CDR3 DNA follows: TGTGCCAGCAGCATCGGAAACTACTACGAGCAGTACTTC.

In its sample, this clone was seen once. V usage is TRBV25-1 and J usage is TRBJ2-5; tentatively, D is TRBD1 (5 bases). This CDR3 has 14 residues. V lost 4 bases and J 4 bases, leaving 13 bases between the germline ends. Germline V gene sequence: CDR1 MGHDK, CDR2 SYGVNS. CDR3 in amino acids: CASSAMVGRETQYF. The DNA for the CDR3 is TGTGCCAGCAGTGCTATGGTGGGGCGAGAGACCCAGTACTTC. The full variable domain, rest sourced from reference TRBV25-1 and TRBJ2-5, is EADIYQTPRYLVIGTGKKITLECSQTMGHDKMYWYQQDPGMELHLIHYSYGVNSTEKGDLSSESTVSRIRTEHFPLTLESARPSHTSQYLCASSAMVGRETQYFGPGTRLLVL.

This clone was seen only once. This sequence joins TRBV6-5 and TRBJ1-1; D is unclear. CDR3 length: 14 residues. Trimming cost V 0 bases and J 1 base, with 6 bases left between them. The germline CDR1 and CDR2 sequences are MNHEY and SVGAGI. The CDR3 coding sequence is TGTGCCAGCAGTTACTCAGGGAAGAACACTGAAGCTTTCTTT. This sequence encodes CASSYSGKNTEAFF.

The chain joins TRBV11-2 to TRBJ2-7, with 7 bases aligning to TRBD1. Trimming at V came to 4 bases and at J to 0 bases, leaving 6 bases not matched to a gene. The CDR3 runs 15 residues. CDR1 SGHAT and CDR2 FQNNGV come from the germline V gene. Here the CDR3 DNA reads TGTGCCAGCAGCTATGACAGGGACCCCTCCTACGAGCAGTACTTC. Encoded protein: CASSYDRDPSYEQYF. Combining the CDR3 with reference TRBV11-2 and TRBJ2-7 gives the whole variable domain EAGVAQSPRYKIIEKRQSVAFWCNPISGHATLYWYQQILGQGPKLLIQFQNNGVVDDSQLPKDRFSAERLKGVDSTLKIQPAKLEDSAVYLCASSYDRDPSYEQYFGPGTRLTVT.

The genes are TRBV30 and TRBJ1-2; possibly TRBD1 for D (5 bases). The CDR3 length is 13 residues. Between the trimmed V and J ends, which lost 0 bases and 3 bases, there was a span of 8 bases. Germline assignment: CDR1 GTSNPN and CDR2 SVGIG (reference sequence). The CDR3 spells CAWSVAQDYGYTF. The CDR3 nucleotides are TGTGCCTGGAGTGTAGCACAGGACTATGGCTACACCTTC.

The chain joins TRBV5-4 to TRBJ1-3, with D perhaps matching TRBD1 (5 bases). The CDR3 contains 15 residues. V was shortened by 0 bases and J by 0 bases, with 7 bases between the two germline ends. Germline CDR1 and CDR2: SGHNT and YYREEE (reference sequence). In DNA form, the CDR3 reads TGTGCCAGCAGCTTGGGGGGCGCCTCTGGAAACACCATATATTTT. Translating it yields CASSLGGASGNTIYF.

This clone was counted once. This rearrangement joins TRBV5-1 to TRBJ1-2; D not certain. The CDR3 length is 12 residues. Looked up from germline, CDR1 is SGHRS and CDR2 is YFSETQ. The germline V and J ends were trimmed by 0 bases and 8 bases, with 8 bases remaining between them. The CDR3 DNA reads TGCGCCAGCAGCTTGGGGATTTCAGGCTACACCTTC. Translation gives CASSLGISGYTF.

This chain uses TRBV19 with TRBJ1-4, with D tentatively TRBD1 (6 bases). CDR1 is LNHDA and CDR2 is SQIVND in the germline V gene (reference sequence). The V end was cut by 2 bases, the J end by 0 bases, with 10 bases between. The CDR3 is 16 residues long. In nucleotides, the CDR3 is TGTGCCAGTAGTATAATGAGGGGGACAACTAATGAAAAACTGTTTTTT. Its protein is CASSIMRGTTNEKLFF.

The V and J genes are TRBV7-2 and TRBJ1-2, with 7 bases that match TRBD1. This CDR3 has 15 residues. V trimming: 5 bases; J trimming: 5 bases; junction bases outside the gene matches: 11. Germline CDR1 reads SGHTA; CDR2 reads FQGNSA. This CDR3 reads CASSQGGAGGYGYTF. CDR3 in DNA: TGTGCCAGCAGCCAAGGGGGAGCAGGGGGTTATGGCTACACCTTC.

The V call is TRBV5-1, the J call TRBJ1-1; possible D gene TRBD1, 5 bases. Deletions cut 0 bases from V and 3 bases from J, with 9 bases between. The CDR3 length is 14 residues. Germline CDR1 SGHRS, CDR2 YFSETQ. CDR3 in DNA: TGCGCCAGCAGCTTGGCGTCGGGGGACACTGAAGCTTTCTTT. Protein: CASSLASGDTEAFF.

The chain carries TRBV11-3 and TRBJ1-2, with a weak D call TRBD1 (6 bases). The CDR3 has 12 residues. Trimming shortened V by 4 bases and J by 6 bases, and 9 bases separated the two germline ends. CDR1 and CDR2 (germline): SGHNT, YENEEA. The CDR3 DNA reads as TGTGCCAGCAGCTCAGGGGCGGATGGCTACACCTTC. Its translation is CASSSGADGYTF.

This chain links TRBV21-1 with TRBJ2-7; the table gives TRBD1 as D, unverified against the DNA. TRBV21-1 is annotated as a pseudogene. The CDR3 has 14 amino acids. The CDR3 DNA reads TGTGCCAGCAACACCGGGACAACCCACTACGAGCAGTACTTC. Residues: CASNTGTTHYEQYF.

The chain has TRBV7-4 and TRBJ2-7; TRBD2 agrees at 7 bases. V shed 5 bases and J 4 bases; nucleotides not matched to a gene: 11. The CDR3 is made up of 15 amino acids. Germline loops: CDR1 SGHVT, CDR2 SQSDAQ. CDR3 amino acids: CASSLSGTNHYEQYF. As DNA, the CDR3 is TGTGCCAGCAGCCTTTCCGGGACTAACCATTACGAGCAGTACTTC.